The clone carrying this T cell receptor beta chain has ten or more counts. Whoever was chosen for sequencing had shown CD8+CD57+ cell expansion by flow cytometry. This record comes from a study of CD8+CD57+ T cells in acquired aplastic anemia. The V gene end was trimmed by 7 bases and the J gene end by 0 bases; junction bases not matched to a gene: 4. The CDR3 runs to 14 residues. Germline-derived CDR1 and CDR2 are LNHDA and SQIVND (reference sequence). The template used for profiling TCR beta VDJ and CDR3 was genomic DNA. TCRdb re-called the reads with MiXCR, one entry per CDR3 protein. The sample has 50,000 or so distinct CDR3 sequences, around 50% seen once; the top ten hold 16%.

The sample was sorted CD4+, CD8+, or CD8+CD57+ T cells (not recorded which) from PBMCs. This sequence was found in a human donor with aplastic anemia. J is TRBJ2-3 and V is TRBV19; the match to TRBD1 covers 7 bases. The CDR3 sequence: CASKQGLSTDTQYF. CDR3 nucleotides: TGTGCCAGTAAACAGGGGCTAAGCACAGATACGCAGTATTTT.